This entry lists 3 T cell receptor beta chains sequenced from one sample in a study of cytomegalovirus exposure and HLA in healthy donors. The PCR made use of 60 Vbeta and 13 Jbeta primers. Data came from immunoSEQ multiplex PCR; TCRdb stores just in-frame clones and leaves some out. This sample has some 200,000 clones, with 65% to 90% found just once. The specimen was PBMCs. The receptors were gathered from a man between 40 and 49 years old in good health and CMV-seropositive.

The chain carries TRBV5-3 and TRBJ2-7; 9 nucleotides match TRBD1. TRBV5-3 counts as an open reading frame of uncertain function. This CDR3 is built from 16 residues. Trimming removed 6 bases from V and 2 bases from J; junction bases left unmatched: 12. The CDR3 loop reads CARIRGGGQGPYEQYF. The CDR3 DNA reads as TGTGCCAGAATCCGAGGGGGGGGACAGGGTCCCTACGAGCAGTACTTC.

CDR3 DNA sequence: TGTGCCAGCAGCCCGACCAGGGACGCGGGGAACACCATATATTTT. Amino acids: CASSPTRDAGNTIYF. V and J are TRBV7-8 and TRBJ1-3; maybe TRBD1 (5 bases). This CDR3 spans 15 amino acids. Germline lookup yields CDR1 SGHVS and CDR2 FQNEAQ. Between the trimmed V and J ends, which lost 5 bases and 7 bases, there was a span of 18 bases.

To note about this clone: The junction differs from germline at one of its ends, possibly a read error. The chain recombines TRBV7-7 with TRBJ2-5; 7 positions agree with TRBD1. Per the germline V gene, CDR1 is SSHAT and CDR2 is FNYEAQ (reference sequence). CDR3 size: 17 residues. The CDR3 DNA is TGTGCTAGCAGCTTAGGGGTCACAGGGGCCGGGCAAGAGACCCAGTACTTC. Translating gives CASSLGVTGAGQETQYF.